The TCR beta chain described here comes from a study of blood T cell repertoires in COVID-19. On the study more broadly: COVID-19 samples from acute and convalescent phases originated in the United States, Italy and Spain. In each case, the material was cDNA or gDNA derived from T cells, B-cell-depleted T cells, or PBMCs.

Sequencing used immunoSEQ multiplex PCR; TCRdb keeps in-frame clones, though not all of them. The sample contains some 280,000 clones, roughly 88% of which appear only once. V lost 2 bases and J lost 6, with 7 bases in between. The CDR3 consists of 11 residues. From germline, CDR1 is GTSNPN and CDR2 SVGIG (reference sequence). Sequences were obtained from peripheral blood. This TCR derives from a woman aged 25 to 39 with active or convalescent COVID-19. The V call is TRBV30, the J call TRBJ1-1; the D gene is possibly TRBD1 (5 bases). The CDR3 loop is CAWSQGPEAFF. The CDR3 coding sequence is TGTGCCTGGAGTCAGGGTCCTGAAGCTTTCTTT.